The 32 T cell receptor beta chains given below trace back to one sample, sequenced in a study of control samples from healthy donors and cancer patients. Libraries were prepared by immunoSEQ multiplex PCR; TCRdb keeps only in-frame clonotypes and omits some of them. The profile shows more than 110,000 clones, 80% to 90% of them singletons. The sequenced material came from blood. The receptors were sampled from a woman between 25 and 40 years old in good health.

The chain has TRBV30 and TRBJ1-2; 7 positions match TRBD1. Trimming at V came to 8 bases and at J to 6 bases, leaving 6 bases not matched to a gene. Germline V gene lookup returns CDR1 GTSNPN and CDR2 SVGIG (reference sequence). This CDR3 comprises 11 residues. The CDR3 region has the DNA TGTGCCCAATCCAGGGGGGATGGCTACACCTTC. The encoded protein is CAQSRGDGYTF. The full variable domain, completed using reference TRBV30 and TRBJ1-2, is SQTIHQWPATLVQPVGSPLSLECTVEGTSNPNLYWYRQAAGRGLQLLFYSVGIGQISSEVPQNLSASRPQDRQFILSSKKLLLSDSGFYLCAQSRGDGYTFGSGTRLTVV.

This sequence joins TRBV28 and TRBJ1-4; weak D call: TRBD1 (5 bases). Germline V gene sequence: CDR1 MDHEN, CDR2 SYDVKM. V gave up 8 bases and J gave up 0 bases, with 13 bases separating them. The CDR3 has 15 amino acids. CDR3 DNA: TGTGCCAGCGGGGGGAGGAGTACAACTAATGAAAAACTGTTTTTT. This encodes CASGGRSTTNEKLFF.

The V and J genes are TRBV6-5 and TRBJ2-1; 9 nucleotides match TRBD1. CDR1 MNHEY and CDR2 SVGAGI come from the germline V gene. The CDR3 covers 15 residues. Trimming removed 8 bases from V and 7 bases from J; junction bases left unmatched: 12. The CDR3 nucleotides read TGTGCCAGCGGAGAGGGGACAGGGACGTGGAATGAGCAGTTCTTC. This translates into CASGEGTGTWNEQFF.

The J gene is TRBJ2-5, the V gene TRBV9; the D gene could be TRBD1 or TRBD2 (6 bases each). Trimming left V 4 bases short and J 6 bases short, with 19 bases between. CDR3 length equals 15 residues. In germline, CDR1 is SGDLS, CDR2 YYNGEE. For the CDR3, the DNA is TGTGCCAGCAGCCCGAGTAGGGGGGTTGCACAGACCCAGTACTTC. Its protein is CASSPSRGVAQTQYF.

The chain links TRBV28 to TRBJ2-7; D unclear. The germline CDR1 and CDR2 sequences are MDHEN and SYDVKM. V dropped 6 bases and J dropped 3 bases, with 6 bases sitting between them. The CDR3 has 11 residues. The CDR3 nucleotides read TGTGCCAGCAGGGCCTACTACGAGCAGTACTTC. This encodes CASRAYYEQYF. Drawing the rest from reference TRBV28 and TRBJ2-7, the complete variable domain is DVKVTQSSRYLVKRTGEKVFLECVQDMDHENMFWYRQDPGLGLRLIYFSYDVKMKEKGDIPEGYSVSREKKERFSLILESASTNQTSMYLCASRAYYEQYFGPGTRLTVT.

This clone appeared a single time. The gene calls are TRBV11-2 and TRBJ2-1; 9 bases line up with TRBD2. After removal of 5 bases from V and 4 bases from J, the junction contained 6 bases not matched to a gene. The CDR3 has 15 residues. The V gene's germline CDR1 is SGHAT and CDR2 FQNNGV. CDR3 in DNA: TGTGCCAGCAGCCCAAGGACTAGCGCGTACAATGAGCAGTTCTTC. Residues: CASSPRTSAYNEQFF.

This clone has only one observation. The CDR3 spells CASSLEGGITGELFF. In DNA, the CDR3 is TGTGCCAGCAGCTTGGAGGGAGGGATCACCGGGGAGCTGTTTTTT. The J gene is TRBJ2-2, the V gene TRBV7-7; 7 nucleotides align to TRBD2. This CDR3 comprises 15 residues. Germline V gene data show CDR1 as SSHAT and CDR2 as FNYEAQ (reference sequence). With V trimmed by 3 bases and J by 4 bases, 5 bases remained unmatched.

This clone was found once. The gene calls are TRBV7-6 and TRBJ1-2; no firm D call. The CDR3 has 15 residues. V was cut by 0 bases and J by 2 bases, with 10 bases left in between. The germline V gene encodes CDR1 SGHVS and CDR2 FNYEAQ. The CDR3 here is CASSLADSSNYGYTF. The CDR3 coding sequence is TGTGCCAGCAGCTTAGCGGACTCCTCCAACTATGGCTACACCTTC.

The rearrangement uses TRBV30 and TRBJ2-1; TRBD2 matches 10 bases. CDR1 and CDR2 (germline): GTSNPN, SVGIG (reference sequence). The CDR3 is made up of 16 amino acids. The V segment lost 2 bases and the J segment 8 bases; nucleotides outside the gene matches: 12. The CDR3 DNA is TGTGCCTGGAGTTTCGGGCTAGCGGGAGCATCGGATGAGCAGTTCTTC. This codes for CAWSFGLAGASDEQFF.

The chain has TRBV2 and TRBJ1-2; 7 nucleotides match TRBD1. This CDR3 comprises 13 residues. CDR1 SNHLY and CDR2 FYNNEI come from the germline V gene. The V and J ends lost 7 bases and 5 bases, in that order; junction bases with no gene match: 7. CDR3 DNA: TGTGCCAGCATTTTCGGGACAGAATATGGCTACACCTTC. It codes for CASIFGTEYGYTF.

The chain has TRBV5-4 and TRBJ2-2; tentative D call: TRBD2 (6 bases). Trimming left V 3 bases short and J 8 bases short, with 11 bases between. CDR3 size: 13 residues. Germline assignment: CDR1 SGHNT and CDR2 YYREEE (reference sequence). CDR3 sequence: CASSSGLGGELFF. In DNA, the CDR3 is TGTGCCAGCAGCTCGGGACTTGGGGGGGAGCTGTTTTTT.

The V and J genes are TRBV9 and TRBJ2-7, with 13 nucleotides matching TRBD2. CDR3 length: 16 residues. After removal of 2 bases from V and 5 bases from J, the junction contained 7 bases not matched to a gene. Germline values: CDR1 SGDLS, CDR2 YYNGEE. DNA of the CDR3: TGTGCCAGCAGCGTTACTAGCGGGAGGGGTAAAGACGAGCAGTACTTC. Translation: CASSVTSGRGKDEQYF.

This sequence joins TRBV5-1 and TRBJ2-1; perhaps D is TRBD1 or TRBD2 (6 bases each). The CDR3 sequence is 15 residues long. V was trimmed by 0 bases and J by 5 bases, leaving 12 bases between them. CDR1 and CDR2 from the germline V gene are SGHRS and YFSETQ. The CDR3 DNA follows: TGCGCCAGCAGCTTGGGGGGGGCCGGGGACAATGAGCAGTTCTTC. This gives the protein CASSLGGAGDNEQFF.

In its sample, this clone was seen a few times. V and J are TRBV6-5 and TRBJ1-1, with D perhaps TRBD1 (6 bases). The CDR3 runs to 14 residues. Trimming cost V 6 bases and J 5 bases, with 16 bases left between them. CDR1 MNHEY and CDR2 SVGAGI come from the germline V gene. CDR3 sequence (DNA): TGTGCCAGCAGGATACAGGGTGAAAGAACTGAAGCTTTCTTT. Residues: CASRIQGERTEAFF.

This clone was seen only once. The CDR3 here is CASSLDSVASSTDTQYF. The CDR3 DNA follows: TGTGCCAGCAGCTTGGACTCGGTGGCTTCCAGCACAGATACGCAGTATTTT. This chain links TRBV7-2 with TRBJ2-3; TRBD2 is a possible D gene (5 bases). This CDR3 is built from 17 residues. CDR1 and CDR2 (germline): SGHTA, FQGNSA. Trimming pared 3 bases from V and 0 bases from J, leaving 16 bases between.

V and J are TRBV14 and TRBJ1-6; the D gene is possibly TRBD1 (5 bases). Germline V CDR1 and CDR2: SGHDN, FVKESK. The CDR3 contains 13 residues. Between the trimmed V and J ends, which lost 3 bases and 9 bases, there was a span of 9 bases. The chain's CDR3 is CASSQGVGSPLHF. As DNA, the CDR3 is TGTGCCAGCAGCCAGGGGGTGGGTTCACCCCTCCACTTT.

This chain joins TRBV10-3 and TRBJ2-3, with D perhaps TRBD1 or TRBD2 (5 bases each). Trimming removed 5 bases from V and 0 bases from J, with 12 bases in between. Germline V CDR1 and CDR2: ENHRY, SYGVKD. CDR3 length: 15 residues. CDR3 amino acids: CAISTYGASTDTQYF. CDR3 in DNA: TGTGCCATCAGTACGTACGGGGCGAGCACAGATACGCAGTATTTT.

This sequence joins TRBV18 and TRBJ2-1; 8 bases are shared with TRBD1. V shed 6 bases, J shed 0 bases, and the junction held 4 bases outside the gene matches. This CDR3 has 15 amino acids. Germline CDR1 reads KGHSH; CDR2 reads LQKENI. The DNA for the CDR3 is TGTGCCAGCTCGGCTGGACAGGGCTCCTACAATGAGCAGTTCTTC. It yields the protein CASSAGQGSYNEQFF.

This chain uses TRBV5-1 with TRBJ2-3, with D unclear. The CDR3 has 15 residues. Germline CDR1 and CDR2: SGHRS and YFSETQ. Trimming stripped 0 bases from V and 0 bases from J, with 8 bases between. The CDR3 reads CASSLVGISTDTQYF. Written as DNA, the CDR3 is TGCGCCAGCAGCTTGGTTGGGATTAGCACAGATACGCAGTATTTT.

The J gene is TRBJ2-3, the V gene TRBV6-5; 8 bases line up with TRBD1. V gave up 8 bases and J gave up 0 bases; unmatched junction bases: 7. Germline V lookup: CDR1 MNHEY, CDR2 SVGAGI. The CDR3 length is 15 residues. CDR3 in DNA: TGTGCCAGCGGAATTGACAGGGGAAGCACAGATACGCAGTATTTT. Encoded protein: CASGIDRGSTDTQYF.

The V call is TRBV7-9, the J call TRBJ2-7; TRBD2 agrees at 8 bases. The CDR3 sequence is 15 residues long. The V gene's germline CDR1 is SEHNR and CDR2 FQNEAQ (reference sequence). V lost 3 bases, J lost 0 bases, and 4 bases stayed unmatched. The CDR3 loop reads CASSLGSGASYEQYF. Here the CDR3 DNA reads TGTGCCAGCAGCTTGGGTAGCGGGGCCTCCTACGAGCAGTACTTC.

This sequence joins TRBV19 and TRBJ1-1; 11 positions match TRBD1. Germline V gene lookup returns CDR1 LNHDA and CDR2 SQIVND (reference sequence). V trimming: 6 bases; J trimming: 4 bases; junction bases outside the gene matches: 7. The CDR3 spans 15 residues. The CDR3: CASRPRDRGATEAFF. The CDR3 DNA is TGTGCCAGTAGGCCCCGGGACAGGGGGGCCACTGAAGCTTTCTTT.

Note on this clone: The junction departs from the called germline gene at one end, perhaps through a read error. The gene calls are TRBV6-1 and TRBJ2-3; TRBD1 agrees at 7 bases. Germline CDR1 reads MNHNS; CDR2 reads SASEGT. CDR3 length equals 14 residues. The chain's CDR3 is CASGETGIADTQYF. The CDR3 bases are TGTGCCAGCGGTGAGACAGGGATCGCAGATACGCAGTATTTT.

The CDR3 loop reads CASSKGGGADQPQHF. The CDR3, as DNA: TGTGCCAGCAGCAAAGGCGGGGGCGCGGATCAGCCCCAGCATTTT. The rearrangement uses TRBV21-1 and TRBJ1-5. TRBV21-1 is a pseudogene segment. This CDR3 spans 15 amino acids.

The chain links TRBV6-5 to TRBJ1-3, with D unresolved. The germline V gene encodes CDR1 MNHEY and CDR2 SVGAGI. The V and J ends lost 8 bases and 8 bases respectively, with 16 bases between them. This CDR3 has 13 amino acids. CDR3: CASANLGWDTIYF. CDR3 bases: TGTGCCAGCGCCAACTTGGGGTGGGACACCATATATTTT.

V is TRBV15 and J is TRBJ1-5; the match to TRBD1 covers 7 bases. CDR3 length: 19 amino acids. Trimming cost V 3 bases and J 4 bases; bases outside gene matches: 18. CDR1 LNHNV and CDR2 YYDKDF come from the germline V gene (reference sequence). CDR3 protein: CATSSDLRDRMFWNQPQHF. For the CDR3, the DNA is TGTGCCACCAGCAGCGATCTCCGGGACAGAATGTTTTGGAATCAGCCCCAGCATTTT.

V gene TRBV5-1 combines with J gene TRBJ2-7; the match to TRBD1 covers 8 bases. CDR3 size: 14 residues. CDR1 SGHRS and CDR2 YFSETQ come from the germline V gene. Germline trimming cut 0 bases from V and 2 bases from J; bases unmatched to any gene: 1. DNA for the CDR3: TGCGCCAGCAGCTTGGGGACAGGGCCCTACGAGCAGTACTTC. Translating it yields CASSLGTGPYEQYF.

This chain links TRBV19 with TRBJ1-1; 11 nucleotides align to TRBD1. Germline values: CDR1 LNHDA, CDR2 SQIVND (reference sequence). This CDR3 is built from 16 residues. With V trimmed by 1 base and J by 5 bases, 6 bases remained unmatched. The CDR3 spells CASSIAPGQGVTEAFF. CDR3 bases: TGTGCCAGTAGTATAGCCCCGGGACAGGGGGTGACTGAAGCTTTCTTT.

The chain uses TRBV28 and TRBJ2-7, with unresolved D. The CDR3 loop spans 12 amino acids. V was shortened by 4 bases and J by 0 bases, with 4 bases between the two germline ends. Germline CDR1 reads MDHEN; CDR2 reads SYDVKM. CDR3 sequence (DNA): TGTGCCAGCAGTTCGAACTCCTACGAGCAGTACTTC. Translation: CASSSNSYEQYF.

This clone was found once. This rearrangement joins TRBV5-6 to TRBJ2-3; weak D call: TRBD1 (5 bases). V was pared by 0 bases and J by 2 bases, with 16 bases between. The CDR3 is 17 residues long. Germline V gene data show CDR1 as SGHDT and CDR2 as YYEEEE. The chain's CDR3 is CASSLAYEKGVTDTQYF. CDR3 in DNA: TGTGCCAGCAGCTTGGCGTACGAAAAAGGGGTCACAGATACGCAGTATTTT.

This chain connects TRBV7-9 to TRBJ1-4; possible D gene TRBD1, 5 bases. From germline, CDR1 is SEHNR and CDR2 FQNEAQ (reference sequence). The CDR3 has 18 residues. The V and J ends lost 1 base and 4 bases respectively, with 19 bases between them. The CDR3: CASSLVRDLGRVNEKLFF. CDR3 nucleotide sequence: TGTGCCAGCAGCTTAGTCCGGGACCTGGGCCGGGTTAATGAAAAACTGTTTTTT.

The genes are TRBV3-1 (or the pseudogene TRBV3-2) and TRBJ1-1; 8 nucleotides agree with TRBD1. The germline gives CDR1 LGHDT, CDR2 YNNKEL (reference sequence). CDR3 length: 15 residues. J lost 0 bases, V lost 4 bases, and 4 bases had no gene match. CDR3 coding DNA: TGTGCCAGCAGCCCGACAGGGGTTATGAACACTGAAGCTTTCTTT. Its translation: CASSPTGVMNTEAFF.